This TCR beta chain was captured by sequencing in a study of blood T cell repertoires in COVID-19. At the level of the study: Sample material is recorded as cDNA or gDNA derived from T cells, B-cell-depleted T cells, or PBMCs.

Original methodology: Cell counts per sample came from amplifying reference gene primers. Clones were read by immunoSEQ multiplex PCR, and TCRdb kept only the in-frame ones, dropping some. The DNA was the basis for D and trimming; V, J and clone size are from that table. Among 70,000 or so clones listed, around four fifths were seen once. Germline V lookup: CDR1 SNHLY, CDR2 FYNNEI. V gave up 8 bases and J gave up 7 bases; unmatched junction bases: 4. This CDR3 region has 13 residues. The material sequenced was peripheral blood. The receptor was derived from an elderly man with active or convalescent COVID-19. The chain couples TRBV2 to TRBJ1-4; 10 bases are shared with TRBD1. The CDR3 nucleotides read TGTGCCAGCGGGGGACAGGGGAGTGAAAAACTGTTTTTT. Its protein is CASGGQGSEKLFF.